The rows below give T cell receptor beta chains drawn from one sample of a study of T cell repertoires in cytomegalovirus infection. These receptors have no identified antigens. TCRdb itself ran the reads through MiXCR, one entry per CDR3 protein. The sample has 650,000 to 850,000 distinct CDR3 sequences, almost 30% seen once; the top ten hold under 15%. The source was cultured CD8+ T cells from PBMCs, collected from culture after CMV antigen stimulation. These receptors were obtained from a human donor in good health (CMV status not recorded). Some clones in this sample may be carry-over from other donors' samples. CDR3s include the opening cysteine and the closing phenylalanine or tryptophan. Each record gives: J gene, V gene, D gene, clone size, CDR3 DNA, CDR3 protein. D genes are given only for firm matches. The size field is filled for only some rows; it gives once, few, many or a size class.

j_call: TRBJ1-2
v_call: TRBV5-4
d_call: -
clone_size: -
cdr3_nt: TGTGCCAGCAGCTCGGGACCGGCGGACTATGGCTACACCTTC
cdr3_aa: CASSSGPADYGYTF

j_call: TRBJ2-7
v_call: TRBV7-9
d_call: -
clone_size: -
cdr3_nt: TGTGCCAGCAGGCCTGAGGGGAGGACCTCCGAGCAGTACTTC
cdr3_aa: CASRPEGRTSEQYF

j_call: TRBJ2-7
v_call: TRBV7-2
d_call: -
clone_size: many
cdr3_nt: TGTGCCAGCACCGATCCAGGGGAGACCTACGAGCAGTACTTC
cdr3_aa: CASTDPGETYEQYF

j_call: TRBJ1-4
v_call: TRBV7-2
d_call: -
clone_size: -
cdr3_nt: TGTGCCAGCAGCTTACCTCTTGAAAAACTGTTTTTT
cdr3_aa: CASSLPLEKLFF

j_call: TRBJ2-1
v_call: TRBV7-6
d_call: TRBD2
clone_size: many
cdr3_nt: TGTGCCAGCAGCTCGGGGGGGCTCCCGGACAATGAGCAGTTCTTC
cdr3_aa: CASSSGGLPDNEQFF

j_call: TRBJ2-4
v_call: TRBV19
d_call: -
clone_size: few
cdr3_nt: TGTGCCAGTAGTGAAGAGGAGGGAATCCAGGACATTCAGTACTTC
cdr3_aa: CASSEEEGIQDIQYF

j_call: TRBJ2-1
v_call: TRBV27
d_call: -
clone_size: once
cdr3_nt: TGTGCCAGCGCCGTAATCAACAATGAGCAGTTCTTC
cdr3_aa: CASAVINNEQFF

j_call: TRBJ1-4
v_call: TRBV27
d_call: -
clone_size: -
cdr3_nt: TGTGCCAGCAGTTTATCACGGCTTGATGAAAAACTGTTTTTT
cdr3_aa: CASSLSRLDEKLFF

j_call: TRBJ1-1
v_call: TRBV7-9
d_call: -
clone_size: -
cdr3_nt: TGTGCCAGCAGCCCCCCAGGGTGGACTGAAGCTTTCTTT
cdr3_aa: CASSPPGWTEAFF

j_call: TRBJ2-7
v_call: TRBV20-1
d_call: -
clone_size: -
cdr3_nt: TGCAGTGCTTTGACGGGGGCCCCACCTAGCTCCTACGAGCAGTACTTC
cdr3_aa: CSALTGAPPSSYEQYF

j_call: TRBJ2-6
v_call: TRBV25-1
d_call: -
clone_size: few
cdr3_nt: TGTGCCAGCAGTGTGTGGGGTGGGGCCAACGTCCTGACTTTC
cdr3_aa: CASSVWGGANVLTF

j_call: TRBJ2-5
v_call: TRBV19
d_call: TRBD1
clone_size: -
cdr3_nt: TGTGCCAGTACCGCGACAGGGTACCAAGAGACCCAGTACTTC
cdr3_aa: CASTATGYQETQYF

j_call: TRBJ2-2
v_call: TRBV7-6
d_call: -
clone_size: -
cdr3_nt: TGTGCCAGCAGCTTAACGGAGTGGGGGGACACCGGGGAGCTGTTTTTT
cdr3_aa: CASSLTEWGDTGELFF

j_call: TRBJ2-3
v_call: TRBV24-1
d_call: TRBD1
clone_size: -
cdr3_nt: TGTGCCACCAGTGTAAAACCGGGACAGGGTCCGTATACGCAGTATTTT
cdr3_aa: CATSVKPGQGPYTQYF

j_call: TRBJ2-5
v_call: TRBV6-2/TRBV6-3
d_call: TRBD2
clone_size: -
cdr3_nt: TGTGCCAGCAGTCCCTCGAAGGGGAAGCGGGGGAGCCAAGAGACCCGGTACTTC
cdr3_aa: CASSPSKGKRGSQETRYF

j_call: TRBJ2-1
v_call: TRBV27
d_call: TRBD2
clone_size: once
cdr3_nt: TGTGCCAGCACTAGCGGGGGGGCCAGCTACAATGAGCAGTTCTTC
cdr3_aa: CASTSGGASYNEQFF

j_call: TRBJ2-5
v_call: TRBV19
d_call: -
clone_size: -
cdr3_nt: TGTGCCGCGAACCGGGGGGACAGGCGGCAAGAGACCCAGTACTTC
cdr3_aa: CAANRGDRRQETQYF

j_call: TRBJ2-1
v_call: TRBV4-3
d_call: TRBD2
clone_size: -
cdr3_nt: TGCGCCAGCAGCCACCGACTAGCGGGGGCCTACAATGAGCAGTTCTTC
cdr3_aa: CASSHRLAGAYNEQFF

j_call: TRBJ2-5
v_call: TRBV7-2
d_call: TRBD2
clone_size: many
cdr3_nt: TGTGCCAGCAGCCAGGGACTAGCGGGGGGTGAGGAGACCCAGTACTTC
cdr3_aa: CASSQGLAGGEETQYF

j_call: TRBJ2-1
v_call: TRBV13
d_call: TRBD2
clone_size: -
cdr3_nt: TGTGCCAGCAGGAAGCTAGCGGGGGAGGTCTCCTACAATGAGCAGTTCTTC
cdr3_aa: CASRKLAGEVSYNEQFF

j_call: TRBJ1-1
v_call: TRBV5-1
d_call: -
clone_size: -
cdr3_nt: TGCGCCAGCAGCTTGAGGAGGGGTGATTACACTGAAGCTTTCTTT
cdr3_aa: CASSLRRGDYTEAFF

j_call: TRBJ2-1
v_call: TRBV7-9
d_call: -
clone_size: -
cdr3_nt: TGTGCCAGCAGCTCTATGGACAATGAGCAGTTCTTC
cdr3_aa: CASSSMDNEQFF

j_call: TRBJ1-2
v_call: TRBV7-2
d_call: -
clone_size: many
cdr3_nt: TGTGCCAGCAGCTTACTAAGGCAGGGAACCTATGGCTACACCTTC
cdr3_aa: CASSLLRQGTYGYTF

j_call: TRBJ2-5
v_call: TRBV19
d_call: -
clone_size: few
cdr3_nt: TGTGCCAGTAGTGAGACTAGTGTGGAGACCCAGTACTTC
cdr3_aa: CASSETSVETQYF

j_call: TRBJ2-5
v_call: TRBV6-1
d_call: -
clone_size: -
cdr3_nt: TGTGCCAGCAGACCGGAACAGGGATTATACCAAGAGACCCAGTACTTC
cdr3_aa: CASRPEQGLYQETQYF

j_call: TRBJ2-1
v_call: TRBV6-6
d_call: TRBD2
clone_size: many
cdr3_nt: TGTGCCAGCAGGTCCCGACTAGCGGGGGACAATGAGCAGTTCTTC
cdr3_aa: CASRSRLAGDNEQFF

j_call: TRBJ1-5
v_call: TRBV19
d_call: -
clone_size: -
cdr3_nt: TGTGCCAGTAGTATTAGGCGGCAGCTTAATCAGCCCCAGCATTTT
cdr3_aa: CASSIRRQLNQPQHF

j_call: TRBJ2-1
v_call: TRBV27
d_call: TRBD2
clone_size: -
cdr3_nt: TGTGCCAGCATTCCTGCGGGGGGCAGGTCGTACAATGAGCAGTTCTTC
cdr3_aa: CASIPAGGRSYNEQFF

j_call: TRBJ2-3
v_call: TRBV2
d_call: -
clone_size: few
cdr3_nt: TGTGCCAGCAGTAGCCCCGGGCCAGGGACGTCGCTCACAGATACGCAGTATTTT
cdr3_aa: CASSSPGPGTSLTDTQYF

j_call: TRBJ2-1
v_call: TRBV27
d_call: TRBD2
clone_size: -
cdr3_nt: TGTGCCAGCAGTTTATCCGTAGCGGGGGCCTACAATGAGCAGTTCTTC
cdr3_aa: CASSLSVAGAYNEQFF

j_call: TRBJ1-1
v_call: TRBV7-6
d_call: -
clone_size: many
cdr3_nt: TGTGCCAGCAGCCCCCCCCGCGGCCAGAACACTGAAGCTTTCTTT
cdr3_aa: CASSPPRGQNTEAFF

j_call: TRBJ1-1
v_call: TRBV6-5
d_call: -
clone_size: many
cdr3_nt: TGTGCCAGCAGCTACCTGGGCACTGAAGCTTTCTTT
cdr3_aa: CASSYLGTEAFF

j_call: TRBJ1-1
v_call: TRBV10-3
d_call: -
clone_size: -
cdr3_nt: TGTGCCATCTTGGCTGGGTCGGGAACTGAAGCTTTCTTT
cdr3_aa: CAILAGSGTEAFF

j_call: TRBJ2-3
v_call: TRBV19
d_call: TRBD2
clone_size: -
cdr3_nt: TGTGCCAGTACAGTGGCTAGCGGAAGCACAGATACGCAGTATTTT
cdr3_aa: CASTVASGSTDTQYF

j_call: TRBJ2-3
v_call: TRBV7-6
d_call: TRBD2
clone_size: -
cdr3_nt: TGTGCCAGCAGCGCCGGGACTAGCGGGGGGTCGACGCAGTATTTT
cdr3_aa: CASSAGTSGGSTQYF

j_call: TRBJ2-7
v_call: TRBV6-5
d_call: TRBD2
clone_size: -
cdr3_nt: TGTGCCGGCGCTTCAGCGGGGGCGTCCTACGAGCAGTACTTC
cdr3_aa: CAGASAGASYEQYF

j_call: TRBJ1-1
v_call: TRBV6-5
d_call: -
clone_size: -
cdr3_nt: TGTGCCAGCAGTTACGGGGCAGGGGTACAAGCTTTCTTT
cdr3_aa: CASSYGAGVQAFF

j_call: TRBJ1-5
v_call: TRBV27
d_call: TRBD1
clone_size: -
cdr3_nt: TGTGCCAGCAGTGACACCGGGACAGGGGGTCAGCCCCAGCATTTT
cdr3_aa: CASSDTGTGGQPQHF

j_call: TRBJ1-6
v_call: TRBV5-6
d_call: -
clone_size: -
cdr3_nt: TGTGCCAGCAGCTTGGATTTTGTCGGGAATTCACCCCTCCACTTT
cdr3_aa: CASSLDFVGNSPLHF

j_call: TRBJ2-3
v_call: TRBV20-1
d_call: -
clone_size: -
cdr3_nt: TGCAGTGCTATTGTTGCACGCACGCAGTATTTT
cdr3_aa: CSAIVARTQYF

j_call: TRBJ2-2
v_call: TRBV20-1
d_call: -
clone_size: -
cdr3_nt: TGCAGTGCTAGAGGGGGTTCCGGGGAGCTGTTTTTT
cdr3_aa: CSARGGSGELFF

j_call: TRBJ2-1
v_call: TRBV7-3
d_call: TRBD2
clone_size: -
cdr3_nt: TGTGCCAGCAGCTTAAAGCCCCAAGCGGGGGGCCAGAGCTCCTACAATGAGCAGTTCTTC
cdr3_aa: CASSLKPQAGGQSSYNEQFF

j_call: TRBJ1-3
v_call: TRBV6-5
d_call: -
clone_size: few
cdr3_nt: TGTGCCAGCAGTAACTATAACAGGGTCTCTGGAAACACCATATATTTT
cdr3_aa: CASSNYNRVSGNTIYF

j_call: TRBJ1-2
v_call: TRBV6-5
d_call: -
clone_size: few
cdr3_nt: TGTGCCAGCAGCTCGAGGGGGACTTATGGCTACACCTTC
cdr3_aa: CASSSRGTYGYTF

j_call: TRBJ2-2
v_call: TRBV7-2
d_call: TRBD1
clone_size: many
cdr3_nt: TGTGCCAGCAGCTTAGATACGGACAGGGGGAACACCGGGGAGCTGTTTTTT
cdr3_aa: CASSLDTDRGNTGELFF

j_call: TRBJ2-1
v_call: TRBV5-5
d_call: TRBD2
clone_size: -
cdr3_nt: TGTGCCAGCAGCTCGGATCCAGCGGGGGGACAGGAGCAGTTCTTC
cdr3_aa: CASSSDPAGGQEQFF

j_call: TRBJ1-5
v_call: TRBV7-9
d_call: -
clone_size: -
cdr3_nt: TGTGCCAGCAGAGGAGGAGACGGCCTCCAGCATTTT
cdr3_aa: CASRGGDGLQHF

j_call: TRBJ2-3
v_call: TRBV28
d_call: -
clone_size: -
cdr3_nt: TGTGCCAGCAGCCCCGATTCTGTCACAGATACGCAGTATTTT
cdr3_aa: CASSPDSVTDTQYF

j_call: TRBJ1-1
v_call: TRBV27
d_call: -
clone_size: few
cdr3_nt: TGTGCCAGCAGTTCGTGGACGGACCGAGGCACTGAAGCTTTCTTT
cdr3_aa: CASSSWTDRGTEAFF

j_call: TRBJ2-3
v_call: TRBV12-3/TRBV12-4
d_call: -
clone_size: -
cdr3_nt: TGTGCCAGCCGGGGGTGGGGGGGCCGCAACGGAGATACGCAGTATTTT
cdr3_aa: CASRGWGGRNGDTQYF

j_call: TRBJ1-5
v_call: TRBV12-3/TRBV12-4
d_call: -
clone_size: many
cdr3_nt: TGTGCCAGCAGTCCCGGTGACGGGAGGGATCAGCCCCAGCATTTT
cdr3_aa: CASSPGDGRDQPQHF

j_call: TRBJ1-3
v_call: TRBV7-9
d_call: -
clone_size: -
cdr3_nt: TGTGCCAGCTATTCGACCGACCGCTCTGGAAACACCATATATTTT
cdr3_aa: CASYSTDRSGNTIYF

j_call: TRBJ2-1
v_call: TRBV6-1
d_call: TRBD2
clone_size: -
cdr3_nt: TGTGCCAGCAGTTACCCCCCGAGCGGGGGAGAGGCAAATGAGCAGTTCTTC
cdr3_aa: CASSYPPSGGEANEQFF

j_call: TRBJ1-6
v_call: TRBV4-1
d_call: -
clone_size: -
cdr3_nt: TGCGCCAGCAGCCAAGAATGGAACTCCTATAATTCACCCCTCCACTTT
cdr3_aa: CASSQEWNSYNSPLHF